These T cell receptor beta chains were read from a single sample in a study of shared clonotypes between healthy human individuals. Libraries were prepared by immunoSEQ multiplex PCR; TCRdb keeps only in-frame clonotypes and omits some of them. The sample lists about 100,000 clones; 60% to 75% were seen once. Material for sequencing was memory CD8+ T cells sorted from blood. These receptors were obtained from a man aged 30 to 45 in good health. Both conserved end residues are part of each CDR3. The order of the fields is V gene, clone size, D gene, J gene, CDR3 protein, CDR3 DNA. A D gene is named only where the DNA matches it firmly. Not every row has a clone size; where given, it reads once, few, many or a size class.

v_gene: TRBV27
abundance: NA
d_gene: NA
j_gene: TRBJ2-3
CDR3aa: CASSLIAGMRLDTQYF
CDR3nt: TGTGCCAGCAGTTTAATTGCCGGGATGAGGCTAGATACGCAGTATTTT

v_gene: TRBV28
abundance: few
d_gene: NA
j_gene: TRBJ2-7
CDR3aa: CASSDPPHGLPYEQYF
CDR3nt: TGTGCCAGCAGTGATCCACCGCACGGGCTACCCTACGAGCAGTACTTC

v_gene: TRBV29-1
abundance: NA
d_gene: TRBD2
j_gene: TRBJ2-1
CDR3aa: CSVLVGLADSYNEQFF
CDR3nt: TGCAGCGTCCTTGTCGGACTAGCCGACTCCTACAATGAGCAGTTCTTC

v_gene: TRBV2
abundance: few
d_gene: NA
j_gene: TRBJ1-5
CDR3aa: CASSGLGEPQHF
CDR3nt: TGTGCCAGCAGTGGCCTGGGGGAACCCCAGCATTTT

v_gene: TRBV4-3
abundance: NA
d_gene: NA
j_gene: TRBJ1-3
CDR3aa: CASSQSLAASGGKDTIYF
CDR3nt: TGCGCCAGCAGCCAATCCCTTGCCGCCTCGGGGGGGAAAGACACCATATATTTT

v_gene: TRBV5-4
abundance: NA
d_gene: NA
j_gene: TRBJ2-4
CDR3aa: CASSLADGNIQYF
CDR3nt: TGTGCCAGCAGCTTGGCCGACGGAAACATTCAGTACTTC

v_gene: TRBV9
abundance: NA
d_gene: TRBD1
j_gene: TRBJ2-1
CDR3aa: CASSPRGQGSYNEQFF
CDR3nt: TGTGCCAGCAGCCCCCGGGGACAGGGGTCCTACAATGAGCAGTTCTTC

v_gene: TRBV4-1
abundance: NA
d_gene: NA
j_gene: TRBJ2-1
CDR3aa: CASSPNLGDLDNEQFF
CDR3nt: TGCGCCAGCAGCCCGAACCTGGGGGACCTTGACAATGAGCAGTTCTTC

v_gene: TRBV28
abundance: NA
d_gene: NA
j_gene: TRBJ2-7
CDR3aa: CASSPTSYEQYF
CDR3nt: TGTGCCAGCAGCCCGACTAGCTACGAGCAGTACTTC

v_gene: TRBV2
abundance: few
d_gene: NA
j_gene: TRBJ2-1
CDR3aa: CASSAITGREQFF
CDR3nt: TGTGCCAGCAGTGCCATAACAGGGAGGGAGCAGTTCTTC

v_gene: TRBV5-1
abundance: NA
d_gene: NA
j_gene: TRBJ1-2
CDR3aa: CASSLKGGEGYGYTF
CDR3nt: TGCGCCAGCAGCTTGAAGGGGGGCGAGGGCTATGGCTACACCTTC

v_gene: TRBV28
abundance: NA
d_gene: TRBD2
j_gene: TRBJ2-7
CDR3aa: CASSSGRAHEQYF
CDR3nt: TGTGCCAGCTCGAGCGGGAGGGCCCACGAGCAGTACTTC

v_gene: TRBV9
abundance: NA
d_gene: NA
j_gene: TRBJ1-5
CDR3aa: CASSVVVGRNQPQHF
CDR3nt: TGTGCCAGCAGCGTAGTAGTAGGACGAAATCAGCCCCAGCATTTT

v_gene: TRBV11-2
abundance: NA
d_gene: NA
j_gene: TRBJ2-1
CDR3aa: CASSLGVWISGRVNEQFF
CDR3nt: TGTGCCAGCAGCTTAGGGGTTTGGATAAGCGGCCGTGTTAATGAGCAGTTCTTC

v_gene: TRBV27
abundance: NA
d_gene: NA
j_gene: TRBJ2-7
CDR3aa: CASSFGGVGTELPYEQYF
CDR3nt: TGTGCCAGCAGTTTTGGGGGGGTCGGGACAGAACTTCCCTACGAGCAGTACTTC

v_gene: TRBV9
abundance: NA
d_gene: TRBD2
j_gene: TRBJ2-1
CDR3aa: CASNKGLAVNPPFF
CDR3nt: TGTGCCAGCAACAAGGGACTAGCGGTTAATCCCCCGTTCTTC

v_gene: TRBV27
abundance: NA
d_gene: NA
j_gene: TRBJ2-7
CDR3aa: CASSWSPNYEQYF
CDR3nt: TGTGCCAGCAGTTGGTCGCCCAACTACGAGCAGTACTTC

v_gene: TRBV20-1
abundance: NA
d_gene: NA
j_gene: TRBJ2-1
CDR3aa: CSARSINEQFF
CDR3nt: TGCAGTGCTAGGTCTATCAATGAGCAGTTCTTC

v_gene: TRBV5-5
abundance: NA
d_gene: TRBD2
j_gene: TRBJ2-7
CDR3aa: CASSQTSGSFEQYF
CDR3nt: TGTGCCAGCAGCCAGACTAGCGGGAGTTTCGAGCAGTACTTC

v_gene: TRBV28
abundance: NA
d_gene: NA
j_gene: TRBJ2-1
CDR3aa: CASSFHRVRRENEQFF
CDR3nt: TGTGCCAGCAGTTTCCACAGGGTACGAAGGGAAAATGAGCAGTTCTTC

v_gene: TRBV7-8
abundance: NA
d_gene: NA
j_gene: TRBJ1-3
CDR3aa: CASSLSAVAGNTIYF
CDR3nt: TGTGCCAGCAGCCTATCGGCGGTCGCTGGAAACACCATATATTTT

v_gene: TRBV14
abundance: NA
d_gene: TRBD2
j_gene: TRBJ2-2
CDR3aa: CATVAGATGELFF
CDR3nt: TGTGCCACCGTAGCGGGAGCGACCGGGGAGCTGTTTTTT

v_gene: TRBV15
abundance: NA
d_gene: NA
j_gene: TRBJ2-3
CDR3aa: CATSRASEATDTQYF
CDR3nt: TGTGCCACCAGCAGAGCTAGCGAGGCGACAGATACGCAGTATTTT

v_gene: TRBV7-9
abundance: NA
d_gene: NA
j_gene: TRBJ2-7
CDR3aa: CASSPRTGQTTEQYF
CDR3nt: TGTGCCAGCAGCCCCAGGACGGGCCAAACCACCGAGCAGTACTTC

v_gene: TRBV10-3
abundance: NA
d_gene: NA
j_gene: TRBJ2-3
CDR3aa: CAISESMNPPTDTQYF
CDR3nt: TGTGCCATCAGTGAGTCAATGAATCCCCCCACAGATACGCAGTATTTT

v_gene: TRBV21-1
abundance: NA
d_gene: NA
j_gene: TRBJ2-5
CDR3aa: CASSKRRPGQGQETQYF
CDR3nt: TGTGCCAGCAGCAAAAGAAGGCCGGGACAGGGCCAAGAGACCCAGTACTTC

v_gene: TRBV25-1
abundance: NA
d_gene: NA
j_gene: TRBJ1-1
CDR3aa: CASSEFGQGLDTEAFF
CDR3nt: TGTGCCAGCAGTGAATTCGGGCAGGGGTTAGACACTGAAGCTTTCTTT

v_gene: TRBV2
abundance: once
d_gene: NA
j_gene: TRBJ1-2
CDR3aa: CASSEGEARTGSYTF
CDR3nt: TGTGCCAGCAGTGAAGGGGAGGCCCGGACGGGGTCGTACACCTTC

v_gene: TRBV7-9
abundance: few
d_gene: NA
j_gene: TRBJ2-7
CDR3aa: CASSLSSGEGHEQYF
CDR3nt: TGTGCCAGCAGCTTATCTTCGGGAGAAGGCCACGAGCAGTACTTC

v_gene: TRBV11-2
abundance: NA
d_gene: NA
j_gene: TRBJ1-4
CDR3aa: CASSYVAGANEKLFF
CDR3nt: TGTGCCAGCAGCTACGTTGCGGGGGCTAATGAAAAACTGTTTTTT

v_gene: TRBV6-4
abundance: NA
d_gene: TRBD2
j_gene: TRBJ2-3
CDR3aa: CASSEGTSGTDTQYF
CDR3nt: TGTGCCAGCAGTGAGGGGACTAGCGGGACAGATACGCAGTATTTT

v_gene: TRBV29-1
abundance: NA
d_gene: NA
j_gene: TRBJ2-1
CDR3aa: CSVGRYNEQFF
CDR3nt: TGCAGCGTGGGAAGGTACAATGAGCAGTTCTTC

v_gene: TRBV14
abundance: NA
d_gene: NA
j_gene: TRBJ2-7
CDR3aa: CASSHERLSYEQYF
CDR3nt: TGTGCCAGCAGCCATGAGCGGCTCTCCTACGAGCAGTACTTC

v_gene: TRBV27
abundance: many
d_gene: NA
j_gene: TRBJ2-1
CDR3aa: CASNLPGLEQFF
CDR3nt: TGTGCCAGCAACCTACCGGGACTGGAGCAGTTCTTC